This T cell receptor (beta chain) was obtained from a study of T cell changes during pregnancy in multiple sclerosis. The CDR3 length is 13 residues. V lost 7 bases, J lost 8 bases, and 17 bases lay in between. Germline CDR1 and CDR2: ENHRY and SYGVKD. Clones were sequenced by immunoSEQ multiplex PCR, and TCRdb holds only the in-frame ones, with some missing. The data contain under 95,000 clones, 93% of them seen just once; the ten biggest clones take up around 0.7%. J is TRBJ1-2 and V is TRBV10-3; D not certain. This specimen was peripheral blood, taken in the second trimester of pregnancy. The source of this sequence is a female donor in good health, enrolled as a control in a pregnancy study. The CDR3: CAITPSASGGYTF. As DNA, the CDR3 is TGTGCCATCACCCCTAGTGCATCGGGAGGCTACACCTTC.